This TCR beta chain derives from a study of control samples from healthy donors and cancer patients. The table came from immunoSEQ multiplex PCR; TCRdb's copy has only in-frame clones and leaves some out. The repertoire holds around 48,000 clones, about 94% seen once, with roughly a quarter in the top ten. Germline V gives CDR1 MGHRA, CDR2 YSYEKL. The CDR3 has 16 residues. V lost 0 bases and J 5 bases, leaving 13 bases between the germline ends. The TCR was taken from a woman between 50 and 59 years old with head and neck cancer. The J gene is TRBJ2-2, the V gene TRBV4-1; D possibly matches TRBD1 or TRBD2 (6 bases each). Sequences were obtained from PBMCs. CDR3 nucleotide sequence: TGCGCCAGCAGCCAAGATCCCCGGGGGCAAACCGGGGAGCTGTTTTTT. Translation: CASSQDPRGQTGELFF.